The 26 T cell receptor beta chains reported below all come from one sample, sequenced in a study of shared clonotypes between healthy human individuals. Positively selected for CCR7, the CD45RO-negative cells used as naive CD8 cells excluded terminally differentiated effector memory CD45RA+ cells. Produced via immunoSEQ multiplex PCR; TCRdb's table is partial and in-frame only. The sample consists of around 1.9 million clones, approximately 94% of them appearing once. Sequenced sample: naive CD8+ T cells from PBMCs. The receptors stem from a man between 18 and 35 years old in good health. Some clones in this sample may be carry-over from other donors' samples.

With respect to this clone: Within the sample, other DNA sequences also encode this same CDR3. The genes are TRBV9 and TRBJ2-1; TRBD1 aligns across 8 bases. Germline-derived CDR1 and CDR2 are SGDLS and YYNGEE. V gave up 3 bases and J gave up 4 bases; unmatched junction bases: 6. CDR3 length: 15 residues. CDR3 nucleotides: TGTGCCAGCAGCGGAAGACAGGGGTCTTACAATGAGCAGTTCTTC. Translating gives CASSGRQGSYNEQFF.

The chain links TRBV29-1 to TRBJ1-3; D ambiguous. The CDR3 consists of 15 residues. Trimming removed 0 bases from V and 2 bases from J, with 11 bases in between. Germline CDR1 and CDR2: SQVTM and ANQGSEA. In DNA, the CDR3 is TGCAGCGTTGAAGATAGGGTGGCAACTGGAAACACCATATATTTT. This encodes CSVEDRVATGNTIYF.

The CDR3 DNA is TGTGCCAGCAGCTTAACCGATATGAGGCTTCCCGGTGAAAAACTGTTTTTT. Protein sequence: CASSLTDMRLPGEKLFF. The rearrangement links TRBV7-9 to TRBJ1-4; D is ambiguous. There are 17 residues in the CDR3. Per the germline V gene, CDR1 is SEHNR and CDR2 is FQNEAQ (reference sequence). V lost 2 bases to trimming and J lost 7 bases, with 20 bases between them.

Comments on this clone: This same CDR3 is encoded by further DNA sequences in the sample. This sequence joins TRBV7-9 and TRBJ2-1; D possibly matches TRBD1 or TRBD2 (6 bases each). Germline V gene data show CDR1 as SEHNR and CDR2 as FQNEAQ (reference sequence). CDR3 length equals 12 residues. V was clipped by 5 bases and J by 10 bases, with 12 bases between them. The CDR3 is CASSPPGAEQFF. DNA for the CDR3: TGTGCCAGCAGCCCCCCGGGGGCCGAGCAGTTCTTC.

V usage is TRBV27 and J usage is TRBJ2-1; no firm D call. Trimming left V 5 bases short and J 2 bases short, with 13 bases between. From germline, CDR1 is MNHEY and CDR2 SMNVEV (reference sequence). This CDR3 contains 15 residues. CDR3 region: CASSLSPVAYNEQFF. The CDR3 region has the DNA TGTGCCAGCAGTCTTTCGCCGGTAGCCTACAATGAGCAGTTCTTC.

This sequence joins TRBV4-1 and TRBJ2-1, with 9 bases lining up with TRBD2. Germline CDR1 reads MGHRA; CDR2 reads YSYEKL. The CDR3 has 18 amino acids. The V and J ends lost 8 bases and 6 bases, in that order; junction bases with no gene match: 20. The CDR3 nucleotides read TGCGCCAGCGACCCCGGCCGGGCAAATAGCGGGAGTCCCAATGAGCAGTTCTTC. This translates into CASDPGRANSGSPNEQFF.

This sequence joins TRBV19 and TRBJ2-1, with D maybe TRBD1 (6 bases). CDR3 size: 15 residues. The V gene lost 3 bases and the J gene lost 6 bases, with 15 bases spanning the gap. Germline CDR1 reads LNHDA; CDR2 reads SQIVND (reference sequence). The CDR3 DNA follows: TGTGCCAGTAGTATCGGCAGGGGCCCCTCCAATGAGCAGTTCTTC. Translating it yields CASSIGRGPSNEQFF.

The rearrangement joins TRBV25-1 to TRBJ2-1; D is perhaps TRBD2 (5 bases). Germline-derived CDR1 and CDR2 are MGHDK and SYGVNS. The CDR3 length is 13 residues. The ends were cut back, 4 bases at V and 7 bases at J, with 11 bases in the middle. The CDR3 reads CASSGRRGNEQFF. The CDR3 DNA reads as TGTGCCAGCAGTGGGCGTCGAGGGAATGAGCAGTTCTTC.

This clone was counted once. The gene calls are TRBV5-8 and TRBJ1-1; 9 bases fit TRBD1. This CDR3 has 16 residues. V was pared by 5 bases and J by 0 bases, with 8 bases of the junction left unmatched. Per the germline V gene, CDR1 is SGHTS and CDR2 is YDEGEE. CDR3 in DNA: TGTGCCAGCAGACAGACCGGACAGGGGATGAACACTGAAGCTTTCTTT. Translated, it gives CASRQTGQGMNTEAFF.

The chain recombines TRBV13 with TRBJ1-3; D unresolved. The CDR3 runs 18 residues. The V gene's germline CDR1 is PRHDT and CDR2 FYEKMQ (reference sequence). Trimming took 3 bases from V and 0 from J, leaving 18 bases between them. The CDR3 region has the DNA TGTGCCAGCAGCTTGGGGTTCGTGGTGAAAGGCTCTGGAAACACCATATATTTT. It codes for CASSLGFVVKGSGNTIYF.

DNA of the CDR3: TGTGCCAGCAACTTCCGACTGGCTCATGGCTACACCTTC. Its translation is CASNFRLAHGYTF. The V gene is TRBV9, the J gene TRBJ1-2, with D hard to call. The germline gives CDR1 SGDLS, CDR2 YYNGEE. The CDR3 covers 13 residues. Deletions cut 6 bases from V and 6 bases from J, with 15 bases between. Variable domain in full (rest from reference TRBV9 and TRBJ1-2): DSGVTQTPKHLITATGQRVTLRCSPRSGDLSVYWYQQSLDQGLQFLIQYYNGEERAKGNILERFSAQQFPDLHSELNLSSLELGDSALYFCASNFRLAHGYTFGSGTRLTVV.

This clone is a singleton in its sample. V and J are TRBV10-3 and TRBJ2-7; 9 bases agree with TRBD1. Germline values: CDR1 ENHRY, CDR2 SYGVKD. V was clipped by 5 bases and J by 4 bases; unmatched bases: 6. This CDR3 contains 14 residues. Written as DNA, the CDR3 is TGTGCCATCAGTATCCCGGGACAGGGTTACGAGCAGTACTTC. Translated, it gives CAISIPGQGYEQYF.

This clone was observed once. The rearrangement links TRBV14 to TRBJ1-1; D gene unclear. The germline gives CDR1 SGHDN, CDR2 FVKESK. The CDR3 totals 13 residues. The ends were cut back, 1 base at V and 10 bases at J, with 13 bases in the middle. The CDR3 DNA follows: TGTGCCAGCAGCCAAGTAGTAGGAAGTGGAGCTTTCTTT. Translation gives CASSQVVGSGAFF.

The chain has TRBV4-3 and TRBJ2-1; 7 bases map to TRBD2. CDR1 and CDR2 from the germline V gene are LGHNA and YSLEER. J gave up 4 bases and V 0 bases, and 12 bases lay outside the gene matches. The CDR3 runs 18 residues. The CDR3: CASSQESLGWEGYNEQFF. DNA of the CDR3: TGCGCCAGCAGCCAAGAGAGTTTGGGCTGGGAGGGGTACAATGAGCAGTTCTTC.

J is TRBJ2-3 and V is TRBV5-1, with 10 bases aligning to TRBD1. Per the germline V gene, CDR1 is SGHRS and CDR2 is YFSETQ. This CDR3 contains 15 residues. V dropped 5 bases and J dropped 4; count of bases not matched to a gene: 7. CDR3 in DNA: TGCGCCAGCAGTCGAAGGGACAGGGGACCAGATACGCAGTATTTT. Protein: CASSRRDRGPDTQYF.

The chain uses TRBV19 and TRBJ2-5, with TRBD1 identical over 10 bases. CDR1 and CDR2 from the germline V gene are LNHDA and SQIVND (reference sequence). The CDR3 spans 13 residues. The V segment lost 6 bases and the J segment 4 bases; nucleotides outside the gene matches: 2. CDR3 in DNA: TGTGCCAGTAGCGACAGGGGGCGAGAGACCCAGTACTTC. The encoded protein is CASSDRGRETQYF. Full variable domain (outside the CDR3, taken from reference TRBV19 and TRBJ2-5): DGGITQSPKYLFRKEGQNVTLSCEQNLNHDAMYWYRQDPGQGLRLIYYSQIVNDFQKGDIAEGYSVSREKKESFPLTVTSAQKNPTAFYLCASSDRGRETQYFGPGTRLLVL.

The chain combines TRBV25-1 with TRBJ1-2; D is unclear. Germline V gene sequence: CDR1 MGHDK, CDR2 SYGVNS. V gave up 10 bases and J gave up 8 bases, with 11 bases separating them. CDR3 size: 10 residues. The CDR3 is CATYRWGYTF. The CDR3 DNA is TGTGCCACCTATCGATGGGGCTACACCTTC.

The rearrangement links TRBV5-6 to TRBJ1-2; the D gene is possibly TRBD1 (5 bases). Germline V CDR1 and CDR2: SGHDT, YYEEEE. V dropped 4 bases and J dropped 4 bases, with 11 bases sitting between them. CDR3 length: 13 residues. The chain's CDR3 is CASSPGGAYGYTF. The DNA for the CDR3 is TGTGCCAGCAGCCCGGGAGGGGCCTATGGCTACACCTTC.

The CDR3 is CASSATGYTEAFF. Here the CDR3 DNA reads TGCGCCAGCAGCGCTACAGGGTACACTGAAGCTTTCTTT. This rearrangement joins TRBV5-1 to TRBJ1-1; weak D call: TRBD1 (6 bases). Germline V gene sequence: CDR1 SGHRS, CDR2 YFSETQ. V lost 4 bases, J lost 3 bases, and 10 bases lay in between. The CDR3 loop spans 13 amino acids.

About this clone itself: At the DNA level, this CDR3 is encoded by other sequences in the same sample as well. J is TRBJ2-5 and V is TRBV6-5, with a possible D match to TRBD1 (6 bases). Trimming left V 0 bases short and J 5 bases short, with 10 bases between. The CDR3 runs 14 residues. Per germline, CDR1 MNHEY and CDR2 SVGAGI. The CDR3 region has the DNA TGTGCCAGCAGTTACTCTGGGGGCGCGGAGACCCAGTACTTC. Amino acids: CASSYSGGAETQYF.

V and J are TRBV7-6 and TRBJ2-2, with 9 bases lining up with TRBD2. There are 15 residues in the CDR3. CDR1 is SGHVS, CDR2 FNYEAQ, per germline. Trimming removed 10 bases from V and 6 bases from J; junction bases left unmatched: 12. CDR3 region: CATGALAGEAGELFF. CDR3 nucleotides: TGTGCCACCGGGGCCTTAGCGGGAGAGGCCGGGGAGCTGTTTTTT.

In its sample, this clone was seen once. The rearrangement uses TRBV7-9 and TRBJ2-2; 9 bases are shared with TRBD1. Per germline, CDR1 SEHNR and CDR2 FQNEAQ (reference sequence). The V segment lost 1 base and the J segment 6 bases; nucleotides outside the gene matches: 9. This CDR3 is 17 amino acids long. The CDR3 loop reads CASSLGPGQGVAGELFF. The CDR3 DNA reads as TGTGCCAGCAGCTTAGGACCGGGACAGGGCGTCGCCGGGGAGCTGTTTTTT. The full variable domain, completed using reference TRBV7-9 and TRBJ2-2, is DTGVSQNPRHKITKRGQNVTFRCDPISEHNRLYWYRQTLGQGPEFLTYFQNEAQLEKSRLLSDRFSAERPKGSFSTLEIQRTEQGDSAMYLCASSLGPGQGVAGELFFGEGSRLTVL.

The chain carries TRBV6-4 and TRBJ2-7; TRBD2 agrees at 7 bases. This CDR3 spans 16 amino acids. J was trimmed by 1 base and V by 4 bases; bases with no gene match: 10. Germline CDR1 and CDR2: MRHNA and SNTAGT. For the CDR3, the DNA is TGTGCCAGCAGTGTAGGAGCGGGGCTCCCGTCCTACGAGCAGTACTTC. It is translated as CASSVGAGLPSYEQYF.

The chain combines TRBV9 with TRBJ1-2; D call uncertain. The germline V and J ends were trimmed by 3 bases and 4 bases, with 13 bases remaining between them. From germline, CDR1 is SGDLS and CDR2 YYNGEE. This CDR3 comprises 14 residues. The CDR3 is CASSGGGGGYGYTF. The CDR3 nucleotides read TGTGCCAGCAGCGGGGGTGGCGGCGGCTATGGCTACACCTTC.

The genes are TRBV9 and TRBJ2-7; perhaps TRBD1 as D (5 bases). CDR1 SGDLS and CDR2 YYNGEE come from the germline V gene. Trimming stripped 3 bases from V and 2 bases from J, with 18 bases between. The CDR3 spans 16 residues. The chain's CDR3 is CASSEGPAEPAYEQYF. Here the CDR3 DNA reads TGTGCCAGCAGCGAGGGGCCCGCGGAGCCCGCCTACGAGCAGTACTTC.

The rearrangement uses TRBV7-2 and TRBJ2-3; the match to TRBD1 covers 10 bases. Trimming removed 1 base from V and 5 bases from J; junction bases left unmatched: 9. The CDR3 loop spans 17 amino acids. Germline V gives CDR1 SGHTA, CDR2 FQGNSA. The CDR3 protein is CASSLGVGTGDGDTQYF. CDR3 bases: TGTGCCAGCAGCTTAGGGGTAGGGACAGGGGATGGAGATACGCAGTATTTT.